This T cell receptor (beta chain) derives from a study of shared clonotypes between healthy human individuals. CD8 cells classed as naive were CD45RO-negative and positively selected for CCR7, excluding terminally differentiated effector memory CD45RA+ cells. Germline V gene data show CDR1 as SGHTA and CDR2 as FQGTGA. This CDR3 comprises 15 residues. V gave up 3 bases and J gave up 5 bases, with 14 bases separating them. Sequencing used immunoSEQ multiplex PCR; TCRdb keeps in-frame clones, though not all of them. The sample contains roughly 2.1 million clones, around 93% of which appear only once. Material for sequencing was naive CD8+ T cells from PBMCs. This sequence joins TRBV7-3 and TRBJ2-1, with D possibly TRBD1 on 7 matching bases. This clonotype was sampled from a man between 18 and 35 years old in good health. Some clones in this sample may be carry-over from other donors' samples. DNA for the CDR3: TGTGCCAGCAGCTTTGGAGGGGGCATTAACAATGAGCAGTTCTTC. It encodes CASSFGGGINNEQFF.